This T cell receptor beta chain was sequenced for a study of T cell responses to AZD1222 COVID-19 vaccine. TCRdb keeps only in-frame clones here, not all; method: immunoSEQ multiplex PCR. Of 150,000 or so clones in the sample, 92% are singletons; the top ten hold approximately 2%. The CDR3 is 14 residues long. V was clipped by 4 bases and J by 0 bases, with 7 bases between them. In germline, CDR1 is SEHNR, CDR2 FQNEAQ (reference sequence). The sequencing here drew on peripheral blood, taken on day 0 of AZD1222 vaccination. The source is an adult in good health. J is TRBJ1-5 and V is TRBV7-9; D unclear. CDR3: CASSSSNSNQPQHF. The CDR3 DNA sequence: TGTGCCAGCAGCTCGTCTAATAGCAATCAGCCCCAGCATTTT.